This is a list of T cell receptor beta chains from one sample in a study of blood T cell repertoires in COVID-19. Using immunoSEQ multiplex PCR, the repertoire was profiled, and TCRdb retains in-frame clones only, with some absent. Of around 250,000 clones in the sample, around 86% were seen once. Sequencing was done on a sample of peripheral blood. These receptors all stem from a man aged 30 to 39 who had recovered from COVID-19. Both conserved end residues are part of each CDR3. D genes are given only for firm matches. Clone sizes are given selectively: once, few, many, or a class where the clone is expanded.

D,V,J,size,DNA,CDR3
NA,TRBV18,TRBJ1-3,once,TGTGCCAGCTCAACTACAGGAAACTCTGGAAACACCATATATTTT,CASSTTGNSGNTIYF
NA,TRBV11-2,TRBJ2-5,NA,TGTGCCAGCAGCTCCCTGACAGGCCGCCGGGGTGGCCAGTACTTC,CASSSLTGRRGGQYF
NA,TRBV2,TRBJ1-2,NA,TGTGCCAGCAGTGACAGGGGCCGTGGCTACACCTTC,CASSDRGRGYTF
NA,TRBV27,TRBJ1-6,once,TGTGCCAGCAGGACCGGGAATTCACCCCTCCACTTT,CASRTGNSPLHF
NA,TRBV7-9,TRBJ2-1,NA,TGTGCCAGCAGCAATAGTGGTTCCTATGAGCAGTTCTTC,CASSNSGSYEQFF
TRBD1,TRBV10-3,TRBJ1-2,NA,TGTGCCTCAGGGGACAGAGCTAACTATGGCTACACCTTC,CASGDRANYGYTF
NA,TRBV2,TRBJ2-7,once,TGTGCCAGCAGAGCCACCTACGAGCAGTACTTC,CASRATYEQYF
NA,TRBV4-1,TRBJ1-4,NA,TGCGCCAGCAGCCAAGATTGGATGGTAGAGACCGGGACAAAGGAAAAACTGTTTTTT,CASSQDWMVETGTKEKLFF
TRBD1,TRBV2,TRBJ1-1,NA,TGTGCCAGCCTATCCGACAGGGCCGCTGAAGCTTTCTTT,CASLSDRAAEAFF
TRBD2,TRBV3-1/TRBV3-2,TRBJ2-3,few,TGTGCCAGCAGCCAAGATCGGGGACTAGCGGGGCAAACAGATACGCAGTATTTT,CASSQDRGLAGQTDTQYF
NA,TRBV10-3,TRBJ2-5,NA,TGTGCCATCAGTGAAGGGGTAAGCCAACGCGAGACCCAGTACTTC,CAISEGVSQRETQYF
NA,TRBV9,TRBJ2-2,NA,TGTGCCAGCGCTACACAGGGGACTTTGAGGGGGGTCGGGGAGCTGTTTTTT,CASATQGTLRGVGELFF
NA,TRBV11-2,TRBJ2-7,once,TGTGCCAGCAGCTTCGGGGGTTCGGGGGAGCAGTACTTC,CASSFGGSGEQYF
NA,TRBV7-9,TRBJ1-4,NA,TGTGCCAGCAGCTTAAAGGACTACGGCAACGAAAAACTGTTTTTT,CASSLKDYGNEKLFF
NA,TRBV19,TRBJ2-3,NA,TGTGCCAGTAGGAGGACAGCCACAGATACGCAGTATTTT,CASRRTATDTQYF
NA,TRBV19,TRBJ1-1,NA,TGTGCCACCTCCGTCCGGGAGACGCCGACTGAAGCTTTCTTT,CATSVRETPTEAFF
NA,TRBV10-2,TRBJ1-2,NA,TGCGCCAGCAGTAGGCAGGGCAACTATGGCTACACCTTC,CASSRQGNYGYTF
TRBD1,TRBV19,TRBJ1-5,few,TGTGCCAGTAATTCCCCGGGACAGGGGTTCCACAATCAGCCCCAGCATTTT,CASNSPGQGFHNQPQHF
NA,TRBV6-2/TRBV6-3,TRBJ1-1,once,TGTGCCAGCAGTACTGCGTGGACTGAAGCTTTCTTT,CASSTAWTEAFF
NA,TRBV12-3/TRBV12-4,TRBJ1-1,once,TGTGCCAGCACCTGGAACACTGAAGCTTTCTTT,CASTWNTEAFF
NA,TRBV7-9,TRBJ2-6,NA,TGTGCCAGCAGCCTGGGAGATATGGGATCTGGGGCCAACGTCCTGACTTTC,CASSLGDMGSGANVLTF
NA,TRBV5-1,TRBJ2-7,once,TGCGCCAGCAGCTTGGGCGGACAAATCAACGAGCAGTACTTC,CASSLGGQINEQYF
NA,TRBV5-1,TRBJ2-6,NA,TGCGCCAGCAGCTCAGGGGGGCCGCGTGGGGCCAACGTCCTGACTTTC,CASSSGGPRGANVLTF
TRBD1,TRBV5-1,TRBJ1-3,NA,TGCGCCAGCAGCGTGGGACAGATGAGCTCTGGAAACACCATATATTTT,CASSVGQMSSGNTIYF
NA,TRBV25-1,TRBJ1-4,NA,TGTGCCAGCAGTGATCCCAAACCAAGCGGAACTAATGAAAAACTGTTTTTT,CASSDPKPSGTNEKLFF
TRBD2,TRBV11-2,TRBJ2-7,once,TGTGCCAGCAGCCCCCGGACTAGCGGGGCCTACGAGCAGTACTTC,CASSPRTSGAYEQYF
NA,TRBV18,TRBJ1-5,NA,TGTGCCAGCTCACCAGACAGAAATCAGCCCCAGCATTTT,CASSPDRNQPQHF
NA,TRBV4-1,TRBJ2-5,once,TGCGCCAGCAGCCAAGACGGGATTGACGGGGCCCAGTACTTC,CASSQDGIDGAQYF
TRBD1,TRBV27,TRBJ1-3,NA,TGTGCCAGCAGTAAGGACAGGATGGACACCATATATTTT,CASSKDRMDTIYF
TRBD1,TRBV6-5,TRBJ2-1,NA,TGTGCCGGACAGGGGATTTTAAATGAGCAGTTCTTC,CAGQGILNEQFF
NA,TRBV6-4,TRBJ1-1,NA,TGTGCCAGCAGCCCGAGGGGAGGTGGAACTGAAGCTTTCTTT,CASSPRGGGTEAFF
NA,TRBV18,TRBJ1-2,NA,TGTGCCAGCTCACCTCAGGGATATGGCTACACCTTC,CASSPQGYGYTF
NA,TRBV5-4,TRBJ2-5,NA,TGTGCCAGCAGCTTGACAGCTGGCCCCGAAGAGACCCAGTACTTC,CASSLTAGPEETQYF
TRBD1,TRBV15,TRBJ1-2,NA,TGTGCCACCAGCAGACCTACAGGGGGTCTCTATGGCTACACCTTC,CATSRPTGGLYGYTF
NA,TRBV6-6,TRBJ1-3,once,TGTGCCAGCAGTGGGCGTGGGCGGGACTCTGGAAACACCATATATTTT,CASSGRGRDSGNTIYF
NA,TRBV18,TRBJ1-1,NA,TGTGCCAGCTCACCTAACAACAGGGTGAGTAGCACTGAAGCTTTCTTT,CASSPNNRVSSTEAFF
TRBD1,TRBV10-2,TRBJ1-6,NA,TGCGCCAGCAGACAGGGGATTGATTCACCCCTCCACTTT,CASRQGIDSPLHF
NA,TRBV21-1,TRBJ2-4,NA,TGTGCCAGCAGCAAAGCTCCTAGCGGGGGTATAGCCAAAAACATTCAGTACTTC,CASSKAPSGGIAKNIQYF
TRBD1,TRBV5-4,TRBJ2-5,NA,TGTGCCAGCTCGGGGACAGGGGTGGGAGATCGGACCCAGTACTTC,CASSGTGVGDRTQYF
TRBD2,TRBV19,TRBJ2-3,NA,TGTGCCAGTAGGGCCAGCGGGGGCCTTAGGGGGACGCAGTATTTT,CASRASGGLRGTQYF
NA,TRBV6-5,TRBJ2-7,once,TGTGCCAGCAAGGAGGGGCCGAGCCCATCCTACGAGCAGTACTTC,CASKEGPSPSYEQYF
NA,TRBV5-8,TRBJ1-2,NA,TGTGCCAGCAGCTTGGACAGAGACTATGGCTACACCTTC,CASSLDRDYGYTF
TRBD2,TRBV7-2,TRBJ2-3,NA,TGTGCCAGCAGCTTAGCAAAGCGGGGGGGCCTATTTTACAGCACAGATACGCAGTATTTT,CASSLAKRGGLFYSTDTQYF
NA,TRBV5-1,TRBJ1-1,NA,TGCGCCAGCAGCTTGATGGGCCAGATGAACACTGAAGCTTTCTTT,CASSLMGQMNTEAFF
TRBD1,TRBV5-4,TRBJ1-1,once,TGTGCCAGCAGCTTGGGGCAGGGGACAGTGAACACTGAAGCTTTCTTT,CASSLGQGTVNTEAFF
TRBD1,TRBV4-1,TRBJ1-2,NA,TGCGCCAGCAGCCAAGGAGGACCCACGGACAGGCGAAACTATGGCTACACCTTC,CASSQGGPTDRRNYGYTF
TRBD2,TRBV11-1,TRBJ2-3,NA,TGTGCCAGCAGCTTCCGCGGGGGGGCCCAAGATACGCAGTATTTT,CASSFRGGAQDTQYF
NA,TRBV7-2,TRBJ2-1,NA,TGTGCCAGCAGCGTGAACTCAGGGATTGAGCAGTTCTTC,CASSVNSGIEQFF
TRBD1,TRBV5-1,TRBJ1-1,few,TGCGCCAGCAGCTTGGCCCAGACAGGGGCAGGCACTGAAGCTTTCTTT,CASSLAQTGAGTEAFF
NA,TRBV7-9,TRBJ1-5,NA,TGTGCCAGCAGCTTAGGTTCTGGGGGCGAAGGCAATCAGCCCCAGCATTTT,CASSLGSGGEGNQPQHF
TRBD1,TRBV5-1,TRBJ1-4,NA,TGCGCCAGCAGCTTGGCAGGGGGCGGGGATGAAAAACTGTTTTTT,CASSLAGGGDEKLFF
NA,TRBV3-1/TRBV3-2,TRBJ2-7,NA,TGTGCCAGCAGCCAGAGCTACGAGCAGTACTTC,CASSQSYEQYF